What follows describes a single T cell receptor (beta chain). This sample was taken from a study of immune cell composition in non-small cell lung cancer. Profiled with immunoSEQ multiplex PCR; TCRdb holds only in-frame clones, not every one. The profile covers thousands of clones, with about four fifths appearing a single time and 12% taken by the ten largest. CDR3 length equals 14 residues. Germline V gene sequence: CDR1 LNHDA, CDR2 SQIVND (reference sequence). The V end was cut by 3 bases, the J end by 6 bases, with 12 bases between. Normal lung sampling was at least 3 cm from the tumour, as distant as possible.

The clonotype comes from a human donor with non-small cell lung cancer. Sequencing used non-adjacent lung tissue. This rearrangement joins TRBV19 to TRBJ2-1; the D gene is possibly TRBD2 (7 bases). The CDR3 reads CASSIQGGGNEQFF. CDR3 DNA: TGTGCCAGTAGTATTCAGGGAGGGGGCAATGAGCAGTTCTTC.